This TCR beta chain was captured by sequencing in a study of T cells in Graves' hyperthyroidism and ophthalmopathy. At the level of the study: Upon initial diagnosis and before any treatment, peripheral blood was collected.

Per germline, CDR1 LNHDA and CDR2 SQIVND (reference sequence). With 1 base removed from V and 5 bases from J, the gap between germline ends came to 12 bases. This CDR3 is built from 14 residues. Amplified regions were TCR beta CDR3 sequences from RNA transcripts. Using the HTBI primer set, a first-round RT-PCR was run on the TCR CDR3. TCRdb called the multiplex PCR reads again in MiXCR, with one record for every CDR3 protein. The data hold approximately 32,000 distinct CDR3 sequences, with approximately 50% observed a single time. This clonotype was seen ten or more times. Sequencing used blood. The TCR sequence derives from a woman between 50 and 59 years old with Graves' hyperthyroidism that later progressed to Graves' ophthalmopathy. V and J are TRBV19 and TRBJ2-7; a possible D gene is TRBD2 (7 bases). CDR3 region: CASSIGGGMDEQYF. CDR3 DNA sequence: TGTGCCAGTAGTATAGGGGGGGGCATGGACGAGCAGTACTTC.